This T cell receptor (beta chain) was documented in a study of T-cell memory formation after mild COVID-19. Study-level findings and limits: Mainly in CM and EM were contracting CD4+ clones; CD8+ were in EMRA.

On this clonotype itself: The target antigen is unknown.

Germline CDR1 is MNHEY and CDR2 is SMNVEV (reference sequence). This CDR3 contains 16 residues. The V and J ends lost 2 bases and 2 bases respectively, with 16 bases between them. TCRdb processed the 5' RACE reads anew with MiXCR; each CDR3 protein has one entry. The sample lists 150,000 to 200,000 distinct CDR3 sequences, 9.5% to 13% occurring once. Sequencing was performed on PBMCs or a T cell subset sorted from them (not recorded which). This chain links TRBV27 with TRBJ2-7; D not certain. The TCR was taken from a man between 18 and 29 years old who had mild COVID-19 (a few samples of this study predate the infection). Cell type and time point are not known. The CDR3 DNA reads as TGTGCCAGCAGTTTAGACCCCTCAACTTTCCCCTACGAGCAGTACGTC. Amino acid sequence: CASSLDPSTFPYEQYV.